These T cell receptor beta chains were read from a single sample in a study of molecular identifiers for immune sequencing clone quantification. TCRdb independently ran MiXCR on the PCR reads; one entry per CDR3 protein. The table shows about 640,000 distinct CDR3 sequences, with 15% to 20% occurring only once. The sequencing sample was made of naive CD8+ T cells from blood, with Jurkat cell RNA spiked in. Receptor source: a human donor in good health. Some libraries in this study had Jurkat cell RNA spiked in. Each CDR3 is given with its conserved first and last residue. D genes are given only for firm matches. Size values are once, few and many counts, or a class for expanded clones, and some rows have none.

TRBV19	TRBJ2-7	.	.	TGTGCCAGTAGTATTTCTCCTAGATCCAGGGACTACGAGCAGTACTTC	CASSISPRSRDYEQYF
TRBV7-9	TRBJ1-4	.	.	TGTGCCAGCAACAACGACAGGACCTACGCGGGAAAACTGTTTTTT	CASNNDRTYAGKLFF
TRBV12-5	TRBJ2-3	TRBD2	many	TGTGCTAGTGGTTTGGTAAGGGGACTAGCGGGAGGATCCCCCATATTACCAGATACGCAGTATTTT	CASGLVRGLAGGSPILPDTQYF
TRBV4-1	TRBJ1-5	.	.	TGCGCCAGCAGCCAATCAAATAGCAATCAGCCCCAGCATTTT	CASSQSNSNQPQHF
TRBV6-2/TRBV6-3	TRBJ2-3	.	many	TGTGCCAGCAGTACGGGACGGTCGCTAAGCACAGATACGCAGTATTTT	CASSTGRSLSTDTQYF
TRBV6-1	TRBJ2-7	TRBD1	many	TGTGCCAGCAGTTGGGACAGGGAGTTCTACGAGCAGTACTTC	CASSWDREFYEQYF
TRBV28	TRBJ1-2	.	many	TGTGCCAGCAGTTTAGGCCGCATCGAAGCTAACTATGGCTACACCTTC	CASSLGRIEANYGYTF
TRBV9	TRBJ2-7	.	few	TGTGCCAGCAGCCCCTCTGGGGCTGCTCCCTACGAGCAGTACTTC	CASSPSGAAPYEQYF
TRBV4-3	TRBJ2-3	.	many	TGCGCCAGCAGCCAAGATAGGGCAGGGACAGATACGCAGTATTTT	CASSQDRAGTDTQYF
TRBV7-9	TRBJ1-1	.	many	TGTGCCAGCAGCTTAGTAGGAGCGGTGAACACTGAAGCTTTCTTT	CASSLVGAVNTEAFF
TRBV11-2	TRBJ2-7	.	few	TGTGCCAGCAGCGGTATGGGCGAGCAGTACTTC	CASSGMGEQYF
TRBV4-3	TRBJ1-5	.	few	TGCGCCAGCAGCCAAGACCTACCCCCCGGGCAGCCCCAGCATTTT	CASSQDLPPGQPQHF
TRBV25-1	TRBJ2-7	TRBD1	many	TGTGCCAGCAGACAACGTGCCGGGGACAGAATGGGCCACGAGCAGTACTTC	CASRQRAGDRMGHEQYF
TRBV4-1	TRBJ2-1	TRBD2	few	TGCGCCAGCAGCCAAACTAGCGACGGCTACAATGAGCAGTTCTTC	CASSQTSDGYNEQFF
TRBV11-2	TRBJ2-3	TRBD2	many	TGTGCCAGCAGCTTAGAGACTAGCGCTAGCACAGATACGCAGTATTTT	CASSLETSASTDTQYF
TRBV12-3/TRBV12-4	TRBJ1-5	.	many	TGTGCCAGCAGTTTAAGTCGGAATAGCAATCAGCCCCAGCATTTT	CASSLSRNSNQPQHF
TRBV14	TRBJ2-7	.	many	TGTGCCAGCAGCCAGGTGGGGGCCTCCTACGAGCAGTACTTC	CASSQVGASYEQYF
TRBV29-1	TRBJ1-2	.	.	TGCAGCGTTATCGGACAACACTATGGCTACACCTTC	CSVIGQHYGYTF
TRBV6-5	TRBJ2-3	.	.	TGTGCCAGCAGAGATAATAAACTTAGCGGTCCTAGCACAGATACGCAGTATTTT	CASRDNKLSGPSTDTQYF
TRBV6-5	TRBJ2-3	TRBD2	many	TGTGCCAGCAGTTTCCATAGGGAGAGCGGGAGGGATCTAGATACGCAGTATTTT	CASSFHRESGRDLDTQYF
TRBV5-4	TRBJ2-7	TRBD2	many	TGTGCCAGCAGCTTGGCGGCTAGCGGGAACCACGAGCAGTACTTC	CASSLAASGNHEQYF
TRBV30	TRBJ2-1	TRBD1	many	TGTGCCTGGAGTGTAACAGGGGATTTCCCCTACAATGAGCAGTTCTTC	CAWSVTGDFPYNEQFF
TRBV6-2/TRBV6-3	TRBJ2-5	TRBD2	few	TGTGCCAGCAGATTGAGCGGGGGCTTACAAGAGACCCAGTACTTC	CASRLSGGLQETQYF
TRBV7-9	TRBJ2-7	.	few	TGTGCCAGCAGCAACGGACAGCGAATTACCTACGAGCAGTACTTC	CASSNGQRITYEQYF
TRBV4-3	TRBJ1-3	.	many	TGCGCCAGCAGCCAAGACGGTCCCGCCAACTCTGGAAACACCATATATTTT	CASSQDGPANSGNTIYF
TRBV20-1	TRBJ2-5	TRBD2	many	TGCAGTGCCTCAAATAGCGGGGGGCCCGGAGAGACCCAGTACTTC	CSASNSGGPGETQYF
TRBV14	TRBJ2-2	TRBD1	.	TGTGCCAGCAGCCATACAGGGGGCGTCTATATCGGGGAGCTGTTTTTT	CASSHTGGVYIGELFF
TRBV15	TRBJ1-6	TRBD1	.	TGTGCCACCAGCAGTGACAGGGGGCGGCCACCCCTCCACTTT	CATSSDRGRPPLHF
TRBV6-2/TRBV6-3	TRBJ2-7	.	.	TGTGCCAGCAGTACCCCTGGAGGAACCTCCTACGAGCAGTACTTC	CASSTPGGTSYEQYF
TRBV6-5	TRBJ1-5	TRBD1	many	TGTGCCAGCAGTCCCTGGACAGGGGGCAATCAGCCCCAGCATTTT	CASSPWTGGNQPQHF
TRBV27	TRBJ2-7	.	many	TGTGCCAGCAGTTTATCCCACAGCTCCTACGAGCAGTACTTC	CASSLSHSSYEQYF
TRBV6-1	TRBJ2-1	.	.	TGTGCCAGCAGCCAAGGACAGGCGGGGAATGAGCAGTTCTTC	CASSQGQAGNEQFF
TRBV19	TRBJ2-1	TRBD2	.	TGTGCCAGTAGTAAGCTAAGCGGGGCCTACAATGAGCAGTTCTTC	CASSKLSGAYNEQFF
TRBV4-3	TRBJ2-7	.	many	TGCGCCAGCAGCCAAGATACAGGAGTTAATCGCTACGAGCAGTACTTC	CASSQDTGVNRYEQYF
TRBV5-6	TRBJ2-1	.	.	TGTGCCAGCAGCTTGGGCGGGGAAAGAGGAAACGAGCAGTTCTTC	CASSLGGERGNEQFF
TRBV29-1	TRBJ2-7	TRBD1	few	TGCAGCGTTATACAGGGGGTTCTCTACGAGCAGTACTTC	CSVIQGVLYEQYF
TRBV16	TRBJ1-5	.	many	TGTGCCAGCAGCCGGCAGGGTGCGCAGCCCCAGCATTTT	CASSRQGAQPQHF
TRBV6-6	TRBJ1-2	.	few	TGTGCCAGCACCCAGGACAGAAATGGCTACACCTTC	CASTQDRNGYTF
TRBV7-9	TRBJ2-1	.	.	TGTGCCAGCAGCCGCGCACTAGACTACAATGAGCAGTTCTTC	CASSRALDYNEQFF
TRBV27	TRBJ2-3	TRBD2	many	TGTGCCAGCAGCCTTCTAGCGGAGCTTCCTAGCACAGATACGCAGTATTTT	CASSLLAELPSTDTQYF
TRBV24-1	TRBJ1-5	.	.	TGTGCCACCAGTGAAGGGTATAGCAATCAGCCCCAGCATTTT	CATSEGYSNQPQHF
TRBV24-1	TRBJ2-2	.	few	TGTGCCACCAGTGATTTTGGGGTCGGGACCGGGGAGCTGTTTTTT	CATSDFGVGTGELFF
TRBV3-1	TRBJ2-3	TRBD1	many	TGTGCCAGCAGTCATATCGCCGGGACAGAACCAGATACGCAGTATTTT	CASSHIAGTEPDTQYF